The rows below give T cell receptor beta chains drawn from one sample of a study of OX40 agonist ivuxolimab in advanced cancers. Sequenced by immunoSEQ multiplex PCR; TCRdb stores in-frame clones only, minus some. The data hold roughly 75,000 clones, with roughly nine tenths observed a single time. The sample here was CD4+ or CD8+ T cells sorted from blood, taken in a trial of the OX40 agonist ivuxolimab. Receptor source: an adult with an advanced solid tumor such as melanoma, head and neck, liver or kidney cancer. Both conserved end residues are part of each CDR3. Each record gives: CDR3 length, J gene, D gene, clone size, V gene, CDR3 DNA, CDR3 protein. A D gene is named only where the DNA matches it firmly. A clone size is listed for some rows: how often the clone was seen (once, few, many), or a class if it is expanded.

>15|TRBJ1-4|.|.|TRBV5-1
TGCGCCAGCAGCATTATACAGGGTGACGGTGAAAAACTGTTTTTT
CASSIIQGDGEKLFF
>15|TRBJ1-5|TRBD1|.|TRBV18
TGTGCCAGCTCACGACAGGGGGCGCCGAATCAGCCCCAGCATTTT
CASSRQGAPNQPQHF
>13|TRBJ1-2|.|.|TRBV7-2
TGTGCCAGCAGCTTAGATGGCGGGGGGGGCTGGCACTTC
CASSLDGGGGWHF
>15|TRBJ2-7|.|.|TRBV6-5
TGTGCCAGCAGTTACTCTGTCGCCGCCGGCTACGAGCAGTACTTC
CASSYSVAAGYEQYF
>17|TRBJ2-7|TRBD2|.|TRBV5-1
TGCGCCAGCAGCTTGGCATTAGCGGGAGGATTTTCCTACGAGCAGTACTTC
CASSLALAGGFSYEQYF
>15|TRBJ1-1|.|.|TRBV28
TGTGCCAGCACCCTGGGGGGGGGCCTGAACACTGAAGCTTTCTTT
CASTLGGGLNTEAFF
>13|TRBJ1-5|TRBD1|.|TRBV11-2
TGTGCCAGCAGCTGGACAGGGAATCAGCCCCAGCATTTT
CASSWTGNQPQHF
>15|TRBJ2-3|.|.|TRBV14
TGTGCCAGCAGCCTTTGGGACACGAGCACAGATACGCAGTATTTT
CASSLWDTSTDTQYF
>13|TRBJ2-5|TRBD1|.|TRBV6-5
TGTGCCAGCAGAGACAGGGTCGGGGAGACCCAGTACTTC
CASRDRVGETQYF
>15|TRBJ2-5|TRBD1|.|TRBV9
TGTGCCAGCAGCGAAACAGGGGGAGCATGGGAGACCCAGTACTTC
CASSETGGAWETQYF
>13|TRBJ2-7|.|.|TRBV28
TGTGCCAGCAGTCGGTACAGCTCCTACGAGCAGTACTTC
CASSRYSSYEQYF
>16|TRBJ2-7|TRBD2|once|TRBV7-2
TGTGCCAGCAGCTTGGGGGCGGGAGGGAGCTCCTACGAGCAGTACTTC
CASSLGAGGSSYEQYF
>15|TRBJ2-4|.|.|TRBV5-4
TGTGCCAGCAGCCCACCCGGAGGGCCCAAAAACATTCAGTACTTC
CASSPPGGPKNIQYF
>14|TRBJ2-3|.|.|TRBV14
TGTGCCAGCAGCCAGCCCGGGGGCACAGATACGCAGTATTTT
CASSQPGGTDTQYF
>17|TRBJ1-4|.|.|TRBV5-6
TGTGCCAGCAGCTTATATGGGCAGGGTGCAACTAATGAAAAACTGTTTTTT
CASSLYGQGATNEKLFF
>11|TRBJ2-2|.|once|TRBV27
TGTGCCAGCAGATACACCGGGGAGCTGTTTTTT
CASRYTGELFF
>15|TRBJ2-6|.|.|TRBV6-6
TGTGCCAGTATCCCGGTTATGGCTGGGGCCAACGTCCTGACTTTC
CASIPVMAGANVLTF
>14|TRBJ2-2|.|.|TRBV12-5
TGTGCTAGTGGTTCAACAAGAGGATCCGGGGAGCTGTTTTTT
CASGSTRGSGELFF
>16|TRBJ1-4|.|.|TRBV6-5
TGTGCCAGCAGTTGGGGTTGGGGTACAACTAATGAAAAACTGTTTTTT
CASSWGWGTTNEKLFF
>15|TRBJ2-1|TRBD2|.|TRBV7-3
TGTGCCAGCAGTCCTAGCGGGAGAGGCTACAATGAGCAGTTCTTC
CASSPSGRGYNEQFF
>17|TRBJ2-2|TRBD2|once|TRBV19
TGTGCCAGTAGTACGTGGGTAGCGGGAGGATTCGCCGGGGAGCTGTTTTTT
CASSTWVAGGFAGELFF
>13|TRBJ2-5|.|few|TRBV19
TGTGCCAGTAGTATGTCGATCCAAGAGACCCAGTACTTC
CASSMSIQETQYF
>13|TRBJ1-1|.|once|TRBV21-1
TGTGCCAGCAGCAACCTCGGGCCTTTTGGAGCTTTCTTT
CASSNLGPFGAFF
>16|TRBJ1-1|TRBD1|few|TRBV4-2
TGTGCCAGCAGCCAAGATGCGAGACAGGGCAACACTGAAGCTTTCTTT
CASSQDARQGNTEAFF
>16|TRBJ2-1|TRBD2|once|TRBV7-9
TGTGCCAGCAGCCGGACTAGCGGATTAAACTACAATGAGCAGTTCTTC
CASSRTSGLNYNEQFF
>15|TRBJ1-3|.|.|TRBV18
TGTGCCAGCTCACCACCCGGGACAAAGTTAGACACCATATATTTT
CASSPPGTKLDTIYF